Listed here are 16 T cell receptor beta chains from one sample, sequenced in a study of T-cell reconstitution after alpha-beta-depleted transplantation in children. Molecular barcoding with unique molecular identifiers was used for the TCRbeta library. TCRdb re-called the PCR reads through MiXCR, storing one row per CDR3 protein. In the table there are some 450,000 distinct CDR3 sequences, about 45% of which are singletons. Sample: PBMCs, taken before TCRalphabeta/CD19-depleted stem cell transplant. The receptors were sampled from a girl aged 2 to 9 with aplastic anemia, due to receive a stem cell transplant.

The V gene is TRBV2, the J gene TRBJ2-7; 9 bases align to TRBD1. With V trimmed by 0 bases and J by 3 bases, 0 bases remained unmatched. The CDR3 runs to 14 residues. CDR1 and CDR2 from the germline V gene are SNHLY and FYNNEI. CDR3 coding DNA: TGTGCCAGCAGTGAAGCGGGACAGGGCTACGAGCAGTACTTC. Translation: CASSEAGQGYEQYF.

This clonotype was found a few times. This sequence joins TRBV5-1 and TRBJ2-7; TRBD2 is a possible D gene (5 bases). V shed 4 bases and J shed 4 bases, with 12 bases lying between them. The CDR3 totals 13 residues. The germline V gene has CDR1 SGHRS and CDR2 YFSETQ. CDR3 loop: CASSAGIQYEQYF. CDR3 bases: TGCGCCAGCAGCGCCGGGATTCAGTACGAGCAGTACTTC.

This rearrangement joins TRBV5-4 to TRBJ2-1, with D unresolved. The germline V and J ends were trimmed by 4 bases and 2 bases, with 7 bases remaining between them. The CDR3 extends over 13 amino acids. The germline V gene encodes CDR1 SGHNT and CDR2 YYREEE (reference sequence). The CDR3 DNA sequence: TGTGCCAGCAGCGTACTGGCCTACAATGAGCAGTTCTTC. Its translation: CASSVLAYNEQFF.

This clonotype was seen a handful of times. V is TRBV6-1 and J is TRBJ2-1; 10 positions match TRBD2. V was clipped by 5 bases and J by 2 bases; unmatched bases: 9. Germline V lookup: CDR1 MNHNS, CDR2 SASEGT. The CDR3 is 17 residues long. The CDR3 loop is CASSPFSLAGTYNEQFF. The CDR3 DNA reads TGTGCCAGCAGTCCCTTCTCACTAGCGGGGACCTACAATGAGCAGTTCTTC.

The V gene is TRBV6-5, the J gene TRBJ2-1; D unclear. V was pared by 0 bases and J by 8 bases, with 20 bases between. Germline CDR1 reads MNHEY; CDR2 reads SVGAGI. This CDR3 is 17 amino acids long. The DNA for the CDR3 is TGTGCCAGCAGTTACTCGATTAGGGTTCTGAGCCGGGATGAGCAGTTCTTC. Protein product: CASSYSIRVLSRDEQFF.

This clonotype came up a few times. This chain connects TRBV19 to TRBJ2-3; TRBD2 matches at 10 bases. The CDR3 is 14 amino acids. The germline V gene encodes CDR1 LNHDA and CDR2 SQIVND (reference sequence). V trimming: 4 bases; J trimming: 6 bases; junction bases outside the gene matches: 4. CDR3 DNA: TGTGCCAGTAGTAGCAGCGGGGGGGCGGATACGCAGTATTTT. Translating gives CASSSSGGADTQYF. The whole variable domain, filled in from reference TRBV19 and TRBJ2-3, reads DGGITQSPKYLFRKEGQNVTLSCEQNLNHDAMYWYRQDPGQGLRLIYYSQIVNDFQKGDIAEGYSVSREKKESFPLTVTSAQKNPTAFYLCASSSSGGADTQYFGPGTRLTVL.

This clonotype was seen a few times. CDR3 region: CSARDEAGGRTDTQYF. In DNA form, the CDR3 reads TGCAGTGCTAGAGACGAAGCGGGAGGCCGCACAGATACGCAGTATTTT. This chain connects TRBV20-1 to TRBJ2-3, with 9 bases matching TRBD2. This CDR3 has 16 residues. Trimming cost V 0 bases and J 1 base; bases outside gene matches: 5. Germline loops: CDR1 DFQATT, CDR2 SNEGSKA (reference sequence).

The chain recombines TRBV7-6 with TRBJ2-1; a possible D gene is TRBD2 (6 bases). CDR1 SGHVS and CDR2 FNYEAQ come from the germline V gene. This CDR3 comprises 15 residues. V was pared by 2 bases and J by 4 bases, with 12 bases between. DNA for the CDR3: TGTGCCAGCAGCTTAATGGCGGGAACTTACAATGAGCAGTTCTTC. Amino acid sequence: CASSLMAGTYNEQFF.

The V call is TRBV29-1, the J call TRBJ2-7; D remains ambiguous. The CDR3 loop spans 13 amino acids. Germline V gene sequence: CDR1 SQVTM, CDR2 ANQGSEA. Trimming stripped 7 bases from V and 0 bases from J, with 13 bases between. The CDR3 is CSALDGPSYEQYF. The CDR3 DNA reads as TGCAGCGCCCTCGACGGGCCCTCCTACGAGCAGTACTTC.

This clonotype was seen many times. The rearrangement uses TRBV11-2 and TRBJ2-3; TRBD1 is a possible D gene (6 bases). Germline CDR1 and CDR2: SGHAT and FQNNGV. V lost 0 bases and J lost 1, with 14 bases in between. The CDR3 contains 17 residues. In DNA form, the CDR3 reads TGTGCCAGCAGCTTAGACCCAGCAGGGGTTGGCACAGATACGCAGTATTTT. It is translated as CASSLDPAGVGTDTQYF.

This clonotype has only a few counts. The chain employs TRBV5-1 and TRBJ1-1; 7 nucleotides line up with TRBD1. This CDR3 has 14 amino acids. V trimming: 4 bases; J trimming: 2 bases; junction bases outside the gene matches: 5. Germline V lookup: CDR1 SGHRS, CDR2 YFSETQ. The DNA for the CDR3 is TGCGCCAGCAGCCGGGACAGCCGCAACACTGAAGCTTTCTTT. Translating gives CASSRDSRNTEAFF. Full variable domain (outside the CDR3, taken from reference TRBV5-1 and TRBJ1-1): KAGVTQTPRYLIKTRGQQVTLSCSPISGHRSVSWYQQTPGQGLQFLFEYFSETQRNKGNFPGRFSGRQFSNSRSEMNVSTLELGDSALYLCASSRDSRNTEAFFGQGTRLTVV.

The chain links TRBV10-3 to TRBJ1-1; D not certain. The CDR3 is 15 amino acids. Looked up from germline, CDR1 is ENHRY and CDR2 is SYGVKD. Trimming removed 0 bases at V and 0 bases at J, with 8 bases between. The CDR3: CAISESGRMNTEAFF. DNA for the CDR3: TGTGCCATCAGTGAGTCAGGAAGAATGAACACTGAAGCTTTCTTT.

The count of this clonotype is one. The V gene is TRBV20-1, the J gene TRBJ2-2; 10 bases fit TRBD2. The ends lost 3 bases at V and 4 bases at J; junction bases unmatched: 8. The CDR3 runs to 16 residues. Germline lookup yields CDR1 DFQATT and CDR2 SNEGSKA (reference sequence). The CDR3 DNA sequence: TGCAGTGCTAGCGTAGCGGGGGGCGGAAGCACCGGGGAGCTGTTTTTT. Translated, it gives CSASVAGGGSTGELFF.

This clonotype was recorded many times. The chain has TRBV30 and TRBJ2-2; 12 bases fit TRBD2. V trimming: 4 bases; J trimming: 4 bases; junction bases outside the gene matches: 10. The CDR3 covers 17 residues. Germline V lookup: CDR1 GTSNPN, CDR2 SVGIG (reference sequence). This chain's CDR3 is CAWTPRGLAGFTGELFF. The CDR3 coding sequence is TGTGCCTGGACCCCGAGGGGACTAGCGGGTTTCACCGGGGAGCTGTTTTTT. Combining the CDR3 with reference TRBV30 and TRBJ2-2 gives the whole variable domain SQTIHQWPATLVQPVGSPLSLECTVEGTSNPNLYWYRQAAGRGLQLLFYSVGIGQISSEVPQNLSASRPQDRQFILSSKKLLLSDSGFYLCAWTPRGLAGFTGELFFGEGSRLTVL.

The chain has TRBV15 and TRBJ2-3; the D is unclear. The CDR3 totals 14 residues. V was trimmed by 8 bases and J by 1 base, leaving 13 bases between them. Germline lookup yields CDR1 LNHNV and CDR2 YYDKDF (reference sequence). The CDR3 sequence: CATETGFRTDTQYF. In DNA, the CDR3 is TGTGCCACCGAGACCGGTTTCCGCACAGATACGCAGTATTTT.

V gene TRBV20-1 combines with J gene TRBJ2-3, with D uncertain. The CDR3 totals 13 residues. Germline V lookup: CDR1 DFQATT, CDR2 SNEGSKA (reference sequence). The CDR3 DNA is TGCAGCGCTGACGACACACGCACAGATACGCAGTATTTT. Translating gives CSADDTRTDTQYF.